This is a list of T cell receptor beta chains from one sample in a study of CD8+CD57+ T cells in acquired aplastic anemia. TCRdb itself ran the reads through MiXCR, one entry per CDR3 protein. The repertoire holds some 200,000 distinct CDR3 sequences, with less than 60% as singletons. Sequenced sample: sorted CD4+, CD8+, or CD8+CD57+ T cells (not recorded which) from PBMCs. The receptors here all came from a human donor with aplastic anemia. CDR3s include the opening cysteine and the closing phenylalanine or tryptophan. The D gene is left open where the match is weak. The size entry is marked missing in some rows and otherwise reads once, few, many or a size class.

j_call: TRBJ1-2; clone_size: -; v_call: TRBV11-1; d_call: TRBD1; cdr3_aa: CAGQEYGYTF; cdr3_nt: TGTGCGGGACAGGAGTATGGCTACACCTTC
j_call: TRBJ1-1; clone_size: few; v_call: TRBV11-2; d_call: TRBD1; cdr3_aa: CASSERDRELMNTEAFF; cdr3_nt: TGTGCCAGCAGCGAGAGGGACAGAGAACTTATGAACACTGAAGCTTTCTTT
j_call: TRBJ2-5; clone_size: few; v_call: TRBV29-1; d_call: -; cdr3_aa: CSWGREETQYF; cdr3_nt: TGCAGCTGGGGGCGGGAAGAGACCCAGTACTTC
j_call: TRBJ2-7; clone_size: few; v_call: TRBV10-3; d_call: TRBD2; cdr3_aa: CAISGGLADEQYF; cdr3_nt: TGTGCCATCAGTGGGGGACTAGCGGACGAGCAGTACTTC
j_call: TRBJ1-3; clone_size: many; v_call: TRBV9; d_call: TRBD1; cdr3_aa: CASSVGDRGSGNTIYF; cdr3_nt: TGTGCCAGCAGCGTAGGGGACAGAGGCTCTGGAAACACCATATATTTT
j_call: TRBJ1-6; clone_size: -; v_call: TRBV2; d_call: TRBD1; cdr3_aa: CARGGQGNSPLHF; cdr3_nt: TGTGCCCGCGGAGGACAGGGGAATTCACCCCTCCACTTT
j_call: TRBJ1-2; clone_size: -; v_call: TRBV24-1; d_call: -; cdr3_aa: CATSDFGSGYTF; cdr3_nt: TGTGCCACCAGTGATTTCGGTTCTGGCTACACCTTC
j_call: TRBJ2-1; clone_size: -; v_call: TRBV24-1; d_call: TRBD1; cdr3_aa: CATSDLGQGKSYNEQFF; cdr3_nt: TGTGCCACCAGTGATTTAGGACAGGGGAAATCCTACAATGAGCAGTTCTTC
j_call: TRBJ2-1; clone_size: -; v_call: TRBV14; d_call: TRBD1; cdr3_aa: CASSLWTGAYNEQFF; cdr3_nt: TGTGCCAGCAGCCTCTGGACAGGGGCCTACAATGAGCAGTTCTTC
j_call: TRBJ1-3; clone_size: -; v_call: TRBV2; d_call: TRBD1; cdr3_aa: CASSAGGTGNTIYF; cdr3_nt: TGTGCCAGCAGTGCAGGGGGCACTGGAAACACCATATATTTT
j_call: TRBJ2-2; clone_size: many; v_call: TRBV9; d_call: -; cdr3_aa: CASSSRTNTGELFF; cdr3_nt: TGTGCCAGCAGCTCACGGACTAACACCGGGGAGCTGTTTTTT
j_call: TRBJ2-3; clone_size: many; v_call: TRBV19; d_call: -; cdr3_aa: CASSMRGTSSTDTQYF; cdr3_nt: TGTGCCAGTAGTATGAGAGGGACAAGTAGCACAGATACGCAGTATTTT
j_call: TRBJ2-3; clone_size: -; v_call: TRBV6-1; d_call: -; cdr3_aa: CASSAGDSTDTQYF; cdr3_nt: TGTGCCAGCAGTGCCGGGGATAGCACAGATACGCAGTATTTT
j_call: TRBJ1-1; clone_size: many; v_call: TRBV2; d_call: -; cdr3_aa: CASSESGLVGTEAFF; cdr3_nt: TGTGCCAGCAGTGAATCGGGGCTAGTGGGCACTGAAGCTTTCTTT
j_call: TRBJ1-5; clone_size: -; v_call: TRBV15; d_call: -; cdr3_aa: CATSSRDEGQPQHF; cdr3_nt: TGTGCCACCAGCAGCCGGGACGAGGGGCAGCCCCAGCATTTT
j_call: TRBJ1-2; clone_size: once; v_call: TRBV13; d_call: -; cdr3_aa: CARAPRDLVGYTF; cdr3_nt: TGTGCCAGGGCCCCTCGGGACTTGGTTGGCTACACCTTC
j_call: TRBJ1-1; clone_size: -; v_call: TRBV29-1; d_call: TRBD1; cdr3_aa: CSVGTGVVNTEAFF; cdr3_nt: TGCAGCGTTGGGACAGGAGTCGTGAACACTGAAGCTTTCTTT
j_call: TRBJ2-7; clone_size: few; v_call: TRBV2; d_call: TRBD1; cdr3_aa: CASSDPGTGLYEQYF; cdr3_nt: TGTGCCAGCAGTGACCCCGGGACAGGGTTATACGAGCAGTACTTC
j_call: TRBJ1-3; clone_size: -; v_call: TRBV24-1; d_call: -; cdr3_aa: CATRQLTGRADTIYF; cdr3_nt: TGTGCCACCAGGCAACTAACAGGTCGAGCGGACACCATATATTTT
j_call: TRBJ2-1; clone_size: -; v_call: TRBV9; d_call: -; cdr3_aa: CASSVMTGPNNEQFF; cdr3_nt: TGTGCCAGCAGCGTGATGACGGGACCGAACAATGAGCAGTTCTTC
j_call: TRBJ2-7; clone_size: -; v_call: TRBV3-1; d_call: -; cdr3_aa: CASSPQNKGEQYF; cdr3_nt: TGTGCCAGCAGCCCCCAGAATAAGGGCGAGCAGTACTTC
j_call: TRBJ2-7; clone_size: -; v_call: TRBV19; d_call: -; cdr3_aa: CASIGQFSHGQYF; cdr3_nt: TGTGCCAGTATCGGTCAGTTCTCCCACGGGCAGTACTTC
j_call: TRBJ2-7; clone_size: -; v_call: TRBV4-1; d_call: -; cdr3_aa: CASSHPSLADSSYEQYF; cdr3_nt: TGCGCCAGCAGCCACCCTTCTCTAGCAGACAGCTCCTACGAGCAGTACTTC
j_call: TRBJ2-2; clone_size: many; v_call: TRBV20-1; d_call: TRBD1; cdr3_aa: CSARVQGKNTGELFF; cdr3_nt: TGCAGTGCTAGGGTACAGGGGAAGAACACCGGGGAGCTGTTTTTT
j_call: TRBJ2-3; clone_size: many; v_call: TRBV15; d_call: TRBD2; cdr3_aa: CATSRDPQGRTSGRVDTQYF; cdr3_nt: TGTGCCACCAGCAGAGATCCCCAGGGACGGACTAGCGGGAGGGTAGATACGCAGTATTTT
j_call: TRBJ2-1; clone_size: -; v_call: TRBV7-6; d_call: -; cdr3_aa: CASSRSGINEQFF; cdr3_nt: TGTGCCAGCAGCAGATCGGGGATAAATGAGCAGTTCTTC
j_call: TRBJ1-6; clone_size: -; v_call: TRBV14; d_call: -; cdr3_aa: CASSQVTGGNSPLHF; cdr3_nt: TGTGCCAGCAGCCAAGTAACGGGGGGTAATTCACCCCTCCACTTT
j_call: TRBJ1-2; clone_size: once; v_call: TRBV2; d_call: TRBD1; cdr3_aa: CASSPRQGRSYGYTF; cdr3_nt: TGTGCCAGCAGTCCCAGACAGGGGAGAAGCTATGGCTACACCTTC
j_call: TRBJ1-2; clone_size: -; v_call: TRBV10-3; d_call: -; cdr3_aa: CAISEGSGYGYTF; cdr3_nt: TGTGCCATCAGTGAGGGCAGTGGGTATGGCTACACCTTC
j_call: TRBJ2-2; clone_size: many; v_call: TRBV25-1; d_call: -; cdr3_aa: CASSEYQGNTGELFF; cdr3_nt: TGTGCCAGCAGTGAATACCAGGGAAACACCGGGGAGCTGTTTTTT
j_call: TRBJ2-1; clone_size: many; v_call: TRBV24-1; d_call: -; cdr3_aa: CATSDFRIGASRQFF; cdr3_nt: TGTGCCACCAGTGATTTTAGGATCGGGGCGTCTCGGCAGTTCTTC
j_call: TRBJ1-1; clone_size: -; v_call: TRBV7-8; d_call: -; cdr3_aa: CAIELPNTEAFF; cdr3_nt: TGTGCCATTGAGCTACCGAACACTGAAGCTTTCTTT
j_call: TRBJ2-2; clone_size: -; v_call: TRBV10-3; d_call: -; cdr3_aa: CASMRGGPPVELFF; cdr3_nt: TGTGCCAGCATGAGGGGAGGTCCCCCCGTCGAGCTGTTTTTT
j_call: TRBJ2-1; clone_size: many; v_call: TRBV6-5; d_call: -; cdr3_aa: CASSYRGGNEQFF; cdr3_nt: TGTGCCAGCAGTTACCGGGGAGGCAATGAGCAGTTCTTC
j_call: TRBJ1-1; clone_size: many; v_call: TRBV12-3/TRBV12-4; d_call: -; cdr3_aa: CASSLQGTAFF; cdr3_nt: TGTGCCAGCAGTTTACAGGGCACGGCTTTCTTT
j_call: TRBJ1-2; clone_size: few; v_call: TRBV4-1; d_call: -; cdr3_aa: CASSLLPTGLGYTF; cdr3_nt: TGCGCCAGCAGCTTACTCCCTACAGGGCTCGGCTACACCTTC
j_call: TRBJ2-6; clone_size: -; v_call: TRBV6-1; d_call: -; cdr3_aa: CASRDNSGANVLTF; cdr3_nt: TGTGCCAGCAGGGACAACTCTGGGGCCAACGTCCTGACTTTC
j_call: TRBJ2-7; clone_size: few; v_call: TRBV5-5; d_call: TRBD1; cdr3_aa: CASSPPPTGGGEQYF; cdr3_nt: TGTGCCAGCAGCCCGCCCCCGACAGGGGGGGGGGAGCAGTACTTC
j_call: TRBJ2-5; clone_size: -; v_call: TRBV19; d_call: TRBD1; cdr3_aa: CASSVTGALETQYF; cdr3_nt: TGTGCCAGTAGTGTGACAGGGGCATTGGAGACCCAGTACTTC
j_call: TRBJ2-3; clone_size: many; v_call: TRBV5-6; d_call: -; cdr3_aa: CASSHPTGSDTQYF; cdr3_nt: TGTGCCAGCAGCCACCCTACAGGGTCAGATACGCAGTATTTT
j_call: TRBJ2-7; clone_size: many; v_call: TRBV10-3; d_call: TRBD2; cdr3_aa: CAISPSGLTLDEQYF; cdr3_nt: TGTGCCATCAGCCCCTCGGGACTAACTCTAGACGAGCAGTACTTC
j_call: TRBJ2-7; clone_size: many; v_call: TRBV7-7; d_call: TRBD2; cdr3_aa: CASSLGASGIYEQYF; cdr3_nt: TGTGCTAGCAGCTTAGGGGCTAGCGGGATCTACGAGCAGTACTTC
j_call: TRBJ2-7; clone_size: many; v_call: TRBV6-1; d_call: TRBD2; cdr3_aa: CASSRPLAGEAHEQYF; cdr3_nt: TGTGCCAGCAGTCGCCCCTTAGCGGGAGAAGCGCACGAGCAGTACTTC